The 19 T cell receptor beta chains listed next were all sequenced from one sample in a study of blood T cells in healthy people across ages. Primed by a sample-barcoded 5' primer and a J-beta primer mix, a second PCR proceeded for roughly 7 to 12 cycles. TCRdb redid the calling of the 5' RACE reads with MiXCR, one entry per CDR3 protein. The table includes approximately 1,100,000 distinct CDR3 sequences, around 43% detected once. The sample consisted of blood. These receptors all stem from an older woman in good health.

The rearrangement links TRBV20-1 to TRBJ2-1, with D perhaps TRBD1 (5 bases). V lost 4 bases to trimming and J lost 4 bases, with 11 bases between them. Looked up from germline, CDR1 is DFQATT and CDR2 is SNEGSKA (reference sequence). CDR3 length equals 13 residues. CDR3 bases: TGCAGTGCTACTGACGACAGTTACAATGAGCAGTTCTTC. Its translation is CSATDDSYNEQFF.

V gene TRBV6-5 combines with J gene TRBJ2-1; TRBD2 aligns across 12 bases. The CDR3 extends over 18 amino acids. Per the germline V gene, CDR1 is MNHEY and CDR2 is SVGAGI. Trimming cost V 2 bases and J 6 bases; bases outside gene matches: 11. CDR3 region: CASSYSPSGRAAGNEQFF. The CDR3 DNA reads as TGTGCCAGCAGTTACAGTCCTAGCGGGAGGGCCGCAGGCAATGAGCAGTTCTTC.

A few counts support this clonotype. The genes are TRBV29-1 and TRBJ1-5, with D possibly being TRBD1 (5 bases). The ends were cut back, 7 bases at V and 2 bases at J, with 18 bases in the middle. This CDR3 contains 15 residues. From germline, CDR1 is SQVTM and CDR2 ANQGSEA. The CDR3 protein is CSGIRGSGGNQPQHF. For the CDR3, the DNA is TGCAGCGGCATCCGTGGGTCGGGGGGCAATCAGCCCCAGCATTTT.

The chain employs TRBV20-1 and TRBJ2-1; no clear D. The ends were cut back, 3 bases at V and 0 bases at J, with 12 bases in the middle. Per the germline V gene, CDR1 is DFQATT and CDR2 is SNEGSKA (reference sequence). CDR3 size: 15 residues. The CDR3 loop reads CSASESMSSYNEQFF. Here the CDR3 DNA reads TGCAGTGCTAGTGAGTCCATGAGCTCCTACAATGAGCAGTTCTTC.

Only a few counts were recorded for this clonotype. The chain uses TRBV25-1 and TRBJ2-3; D is perhaps TRBD1 or TRBD2 (6 bases each). Trimming removed 8 bases at V and 4 bases at J, with 19 bases between. The CDR3 loop spans 15 amino acids. CDR1 and CDR2 (germline): MGHDK, SYGVNS. CDR3 sequence (DNA): TGTGCCAGCCTCAACTCGAGGGGGGTAGCAGATACGCAGTATTTT. It translates to CASLNSRGVADTQYF.

This clonotype showed up many times. CDR3 coding DNA: TGTGCCTCGACTGAGGGCTACGAGCAGTACTTC. This sequence encodes CASTEGYEQYF. The V call is TRBV6-1, the J call TRBJ2-4; tentatively, D is TRBD2 (5 bases). The DNA end favors TRBJ2-7, so the J call may be wrong. This CDR3 is 11 amino acids long. Germline assignment: CDR1 MNHNS and CDR2 SASEGT.

This clonotype turned up a few times. This chain connects TRBV11-2 to TRBJ2-3, with a weak D call TRBD2 (6 bases). The germline V gene encodes CDR1 SGHAT and CDR2 FQNNGV. The CDR3 spans 14 residues. Trimming stripped 5 bases from V and 6 bases from J, with 15 bases between. The CDR3 DNA reads TGTGCCAGCAGCCGACTAGGTCGGGGGGATACGCAGTATTTT. Its protein is CASSRLGRGDTQYF.

There are a few counts of this clonotype. This chain joins TRBV12-5 and TRBJ2-5; perhaps TRBD1 as D (5 bases). The germline V gene has CDR1 LGHNT and CDR2 FRNRAP. The CDR3 has 14 residues. Trimming removed 3 bases at V and 3 bases at J, with 11 bases between. Here the CDR3 reads CASGFSAGKETQYF. The DNA for the CDR3 is TGTGCTAGTGGTTTTTCTGCAGGGAAAGAGACCCAGTACTTC. The whole variable domain, filled in from reference TRBV12-5 and TRBJ2-5, reads DARVTQTPRHKVTEMGQEVTMRCQPILGHNTVFWYRQTMMQGLELLAYFRNRAPLDDSGMPKDRFSAEMPDATLATLKIQPSEPRDSAVYFCASGFSAGKETQYFGPGTRLLVL.

This clonotype was observed a few times. The genes are TRBV7-8 and TRBJ2-1; 9 bases align to TRBD1. Per the germline V gene, CDR1 is SGHVS and CDR2 is FQNEAQ. The CDR3 is 12 residues long. Trimming cost V 5 bases and J 12 bases; bases outside gene matches: 5. CDR3 sequence reads: CASSTRTGAQFF. The CDR3 DNA sequence: TGTGCCAGCAGCACTCGGACAGGGGCGCAGTTCTTC.

The table lists this clonotype with a few counts. The chain couples TRBV27 to TRBJ2-5, with D tentatively TRBD1 or TRBD2 (5 bases each). The DNA end is more similar to TRBJ2-7, so the J call may be wrong. Looked up from germline, CDR1 is MNHEY and CDR2 is SMNVEV (reference sequence). CDR3 size: 16 residues. The CDR3 reads CASSPLRDRGPYEQYF. The CDR3 nucleotides are TGTGCCAGCAGTCCCCTCCGGGACCGGGGCCCCTACGAGCAGTACTTC.

The chain carries TRBV27 and TRBJ2-1; 13 bases fit TRBD2. The V gene end was trimmed by 10 bases and the J gene end by 5 bases; junction bases not matched to a gene: 8. CDR3 length: 15 amino acids. CDR1 is MNHEY, CDR2 SMNVEV, per germline (reference sequence). CDR3 loop: CATGLAGVRDNEQFF. CDR3 in DNA: TGTGCCACCGGACTAGCGGGAGTCAGAGACAATGAGCAGTTCTTC.

This clonotype was picked up a small number of times. The rearrangement joins TRBV5-1 to TRBJ2-7, with D possibly matching TRBD2 (5 bases). The length of the CDR3 is 16 residues. Germline lookup yields CDR1 SGHRS and CDR2 YFSETQ. Trimming shortened V by 4 bases and J by 4 bases, and 21 bases separated the two germline ends. The CDR3, as DNA: TGCGCCAGCAGCCACGAGGGCTTTCCCTGGATTTACGAGCAGTACTTC. Its translation is CASSHEGFPWIYEQYF. Variable domain in full (rest from reference TRBV5-1 and TRBJ2-7): KAGVTQTPRYLIKTRGQQVTLSCSPISGHRSVSWYQQTPGQGLQFLFEYFSETQRNKGNFPGRFSGRQFSNSRSEMNVSTLELGDSALYLCASSHEGFPWIYEQYFGPGTRLTVT.

V gene TRBV5-5 combines with J gene TRBJ2-1; 9 bases line up with TRBD1. Per germline, CDR1 SGHKS and CDR2 YYEKEE (reference sequence). The CDR3 loop spans 15 amino acids. The ends lost 1 base at V and 4 bases at J; junction bases unmatched: 3. CDR3 region: CASSLTGGAYNEQFF. CDR3 nucleotide sequence: TGTGCCAGCAGCTTGACAGGGGGCGCGTACAATGAGCAGTTCTTC.

This chain's CDR3 is CASSQEIGLAGDEQFF. CDR3 nucleotides: TGTGCCAGCAGCCAAGAAATCGGACTAGCGGGAGATGAGCAGTTCTTC. The V gene is TRBV3-1, the J gene TRBJ2-1; the match to TRBD2 covers 13 bases. Germline V gives CDR1 LGHDT, CDR2 YNNKEL (reference sequence). The CDR3 runs 16 residues. J was trimmed by 8 bases and V by 0 bases; bases with no gene match: 4.

The rearrangement uses TRBV9 and TRBJ2-5, with D maybe TRBD2 (5 bases). Germline V gene data show CDR1 as SGDLS and CDR2 as YYNGEE. Trimming took off 0 bases at V and 5 bases at J, with 11 bases between the two ends. CDR3 length equals 14 residues. CDR3 sequence: CASSVEEGGETQYF. CDR3 DNA: TGTGCCAGCAGCGTAGAAGAGGGCGGGGAGACCCAGTACTTC.

The V call is TRBV4-1, the J call TRBJ2-2; a weak D match, TRBD2 (6 bases). Germline CDR1 is MGHRA and CDR2 is YSYEKL. The CDR3 is made up of 18 amino acids. V lost 1 base and J 0 bases, leaving 15 bases between the germline ends. CDR3 in amino acids: CASSQAGGKRTNTGELFF. The DNA for the CDR3 is TGCGCCAGCAGCCAAGCTGGAGGGAAGCGGACGAACACCGGGGAGCTGTTTTTT.

This clonotype was counted between two and nine times. The V gene is TRBV11-2, the J gene TRBJ2-3; 13 bases are a match to TRBD2. The V and J ends lost 5 bases and 0 bases, in that order; junction bases with no gene match: 17. The length of the CDR3 is 21 residues. Germline-derived CDR1 and CDR2 are SGHAT and FQNNGV. This CDR3 reads CASSPLPPGGLAGLSTDTQYF. In DNA form, the CDR3 reads TGTGCCAGCAGCCCTCTACCCCCTGGGGGACTAGCGGGGCTTAGCACAGATACGCAGTATTTT.

This chain joins TRBV2 and TRBJ2-3; 9 bases align to TRBD1. The germline CDR1 and CDR2 sequences are SNHLY and FYNNEI. V lost 4 bases and J lost 4; bases outside the gene matches: 9. The CDR3 is made up of 16 amino acids. Written as DNA, the CDR3 is TGTGCCAGCAGTGTATGGGGACAGGGTTCGGCAGATACGCAGTATTTT. Its protein product is CASSVWGQGSADTQYF.

This clonotype was seen only a few times. The chain couples TRBV24-1 to TRBJ2-3; D may match TRBD1 or TRBD2 (5 bases each). CDR3 size: 14 residues. The germline V gene encodes CDR1 KGHDR and CDR2 SFDVKD. Trimming pared 6 bases from V and 2 bases from J, leaving 11 bases between. The CDR3 DNA reads TGTGCCACCAGTTCCGGGACCCTCACAGATACGCAGTATTTT. Protein sequence: CATSSGTLTDTQYF.